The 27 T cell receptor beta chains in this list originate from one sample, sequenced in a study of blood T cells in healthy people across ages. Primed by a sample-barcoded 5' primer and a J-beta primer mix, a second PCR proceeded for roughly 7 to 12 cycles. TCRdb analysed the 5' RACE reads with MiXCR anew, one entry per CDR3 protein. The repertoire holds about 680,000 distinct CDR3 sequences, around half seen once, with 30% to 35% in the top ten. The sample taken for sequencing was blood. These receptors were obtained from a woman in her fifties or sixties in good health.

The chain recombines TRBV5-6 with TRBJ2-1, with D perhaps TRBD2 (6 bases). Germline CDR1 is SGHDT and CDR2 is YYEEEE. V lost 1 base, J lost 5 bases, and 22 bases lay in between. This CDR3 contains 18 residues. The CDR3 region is CASSLRVVGTAAHNEQFF. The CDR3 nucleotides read TGTGCCAGCAGCTTGAGGGTGGTCGGGACTGCAGCCCACAATGAGCAGTTCTTC. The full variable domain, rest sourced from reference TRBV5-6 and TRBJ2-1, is DAGVTQSPTHLIKTRGQQVTLRCSPKSGHDTVSWYQQALGQGPQFIFQYYEEEERQRGNFPDRFSGHQFPNYSSELNVNALLLGDSALYLCASSLRVVGTAAHNEQFFGPGTRLTVL.

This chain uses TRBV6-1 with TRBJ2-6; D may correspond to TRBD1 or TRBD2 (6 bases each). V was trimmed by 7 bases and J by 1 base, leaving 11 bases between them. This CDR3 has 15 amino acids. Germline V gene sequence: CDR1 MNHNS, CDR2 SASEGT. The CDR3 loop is CASKGGSSGANVLTF. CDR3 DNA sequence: TGTGCCAGCAAGGGGGGCAGTTCTGGGGCCAACGTCCTGACTTTC.

The CDR3 DNA follows: TGTGCCAGCAGCCAAGATCTGGGCGCATATGGCTACACCTTC. It codes for CASSQDLGAYGYTF. The V call is TRBV3-1, the J call TRBJ1-2; no clear D gene. The CDR3 contains 14 residues. Trimming stripped 0 bases from V and 5 bases from J, with 10 bases between. Germline V gene lookup returns CDR1 LGHDT and CDR2 YNNKEL (reference sequence).

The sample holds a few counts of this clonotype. The CDR3 protein is CASSGQYEIGPQHF. The CDR3 DNA reads TGTGCCAGCAGTGGACAGTACGAAATTGGGCCCCAGCATTTT. The chain links TRBV27 to TRBJ1-5; perhaps TRBD1 as D (6 bases). CDR1 and CDR2 (germline): MNHEY, SMNVEV (reference sequence). This CDR3 is built from 14 residues. V was cut by 5 bases and J by 9 bases, with 17 bases left in between.

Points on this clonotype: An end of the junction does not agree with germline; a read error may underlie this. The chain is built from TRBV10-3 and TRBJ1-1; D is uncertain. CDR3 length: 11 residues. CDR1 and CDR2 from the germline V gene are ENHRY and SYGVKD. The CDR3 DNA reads TGTGCCATCAGTGCGAGGACTGGAGCTTTCTTT. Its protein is CAISARTGAFF.

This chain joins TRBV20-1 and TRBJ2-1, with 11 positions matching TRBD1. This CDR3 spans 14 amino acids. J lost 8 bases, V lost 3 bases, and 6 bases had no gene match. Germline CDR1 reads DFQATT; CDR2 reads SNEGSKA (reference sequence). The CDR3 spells CSASRTGGRDEQFF. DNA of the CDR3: TGCAGTGCTAGCAGGACAGGGGGCAGGGATGAGCAGTTCTTC.

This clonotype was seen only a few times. CDR3 in amino acids: CASSLKGREQYF. DNA of the CDR3: TGTGCCAGCAGCTTAAAGGGGCGGGAGCAGTACTTC. The rearrangement links TRBV11-3 to TRBJ2-7, with TRBD1 as a possible D gene (5 bases). The ends were cut back, 2 bases at V and 7 bases at J, with 9 bases in the middle. Germline V gene lookup returns CDR1 SGHNT and CDR2 YENEEA. CDR3 length: 12 residues.

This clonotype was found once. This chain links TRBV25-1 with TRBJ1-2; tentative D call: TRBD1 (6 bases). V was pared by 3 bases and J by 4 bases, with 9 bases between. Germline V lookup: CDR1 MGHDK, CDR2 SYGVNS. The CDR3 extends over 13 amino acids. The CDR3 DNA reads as TGTGCCAGCAGTGATGACAGGTTCTATGGCTACACCTTC. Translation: CASSDDRFYGYTF.

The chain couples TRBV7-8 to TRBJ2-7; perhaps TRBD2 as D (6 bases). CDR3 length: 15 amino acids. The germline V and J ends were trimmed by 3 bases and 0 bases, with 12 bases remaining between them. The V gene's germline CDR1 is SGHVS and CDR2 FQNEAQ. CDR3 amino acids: CASSLGLAISYEQYF. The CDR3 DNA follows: TGTGCCAGCAGCTTGGGGCTAGCGATCTCCTACGAGCAGTACTTC.

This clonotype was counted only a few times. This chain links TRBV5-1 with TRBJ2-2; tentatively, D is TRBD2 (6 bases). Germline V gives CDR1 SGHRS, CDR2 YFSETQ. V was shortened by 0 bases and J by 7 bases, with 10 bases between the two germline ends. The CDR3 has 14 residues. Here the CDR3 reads CASSLVGGDGELFF. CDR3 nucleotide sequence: TGCGCCAGCAGCTTGGTTGGAGGGGACGGGGAGCTGTTTTTT.

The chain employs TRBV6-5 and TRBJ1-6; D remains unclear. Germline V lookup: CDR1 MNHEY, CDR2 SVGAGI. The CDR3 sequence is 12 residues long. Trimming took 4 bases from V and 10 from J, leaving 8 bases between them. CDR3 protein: CASSSQVSPLHF. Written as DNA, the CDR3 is TGTGCCAGCAGTTCTCAAGTATCACCCCTCCACTTT.

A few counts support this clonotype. The CDR3 bases are TGTGCCAGCAGTGAAGGGACTAGCGGGGGCCTGAGGACCCAGTACTTC. Translation: CASSEGTSGGLRTQYF. The rearrangement links TRBV6-1 to TRBJ2-5; the match to TRBD2 covers 13 bases. From germline, CDR1 is MNHNS and CDR2 SASEGT. The junction had 6 bases not matched to a gene; V was cut back by 1 base and J by 7 bases. The CDR3 covers 16 residues.

CDR3 nucleotides: TGTGCCAGCTCACCCCCGATCCTCTCCTACAATGAGCAGTACTTC. This sequence encodes CASSPPILSYNEQYF. The rearrangement joins TRBV18 to TRBJ2-1, with D uncertain. The assigned J gene may be wrong: the sequence end matches TRBJ2-7 better. CDR1 KGHSH and CDR2 LQKENI come from the germline V gene. The CDR3 consists of 15 residues.

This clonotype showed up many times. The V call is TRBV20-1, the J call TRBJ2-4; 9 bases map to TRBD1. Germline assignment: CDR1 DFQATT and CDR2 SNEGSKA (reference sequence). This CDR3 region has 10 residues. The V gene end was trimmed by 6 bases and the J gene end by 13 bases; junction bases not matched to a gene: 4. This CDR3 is CSAPGTGQYF. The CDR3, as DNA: TGCAGTGCGCCCGGGACAGGGCAGTACTTC.

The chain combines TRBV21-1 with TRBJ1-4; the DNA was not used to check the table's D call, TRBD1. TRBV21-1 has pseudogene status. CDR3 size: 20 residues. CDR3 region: CASSKVPSAHRVTTNEKLFF. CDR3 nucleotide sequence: TGTGCCAGCAGCAAAGTTCCGAGTGCCCACAGGGTGACGACTAATGAAAAACTGTTTTTT.

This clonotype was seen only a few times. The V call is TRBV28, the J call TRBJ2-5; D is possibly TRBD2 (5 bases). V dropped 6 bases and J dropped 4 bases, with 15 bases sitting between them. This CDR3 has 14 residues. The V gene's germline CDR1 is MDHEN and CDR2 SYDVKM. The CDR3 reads CASSRDRLPETQYF. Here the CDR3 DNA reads TGTGCCAGCAGCCGAGATAGACTACCAGAGACCCAGTACTTC.

The CDR3 DNA is TGTGCCATCAGTGAGGGACTAGCGGGAAACAATGAGCAGTACTTC. It is translated as CAISEGLAGNNEQYF. The chain links TRBV10-3 to TRBJ2-5, with 12 bases fitting TRBD2. V lost 2 bases and J lost 11; bases outside the gene matches: 9. The CDR3 length is 15 residues. Germline values: CDR1 ENHRY, CDR2 SYGVKD.

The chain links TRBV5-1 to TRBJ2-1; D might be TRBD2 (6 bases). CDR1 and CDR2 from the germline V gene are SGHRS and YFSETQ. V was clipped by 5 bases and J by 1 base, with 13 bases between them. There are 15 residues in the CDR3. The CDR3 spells CASRIAEASYNEQFF. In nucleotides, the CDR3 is TGCGCCAGCAGGATAGCGGAAGCTTCCTACAATGAGCAGTTCTTC.

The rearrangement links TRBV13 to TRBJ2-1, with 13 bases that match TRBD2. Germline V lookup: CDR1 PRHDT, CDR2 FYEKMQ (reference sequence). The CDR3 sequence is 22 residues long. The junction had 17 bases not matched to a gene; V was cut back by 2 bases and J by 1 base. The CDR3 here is CASSLTPPPGLAGRSSYNEQFF. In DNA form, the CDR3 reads TGTGCCAGCAGCTTAACCCCTCCGCCGGGACTAGCGGGAAGGTCGTCCTACAATGAGCAGTTCTTC.

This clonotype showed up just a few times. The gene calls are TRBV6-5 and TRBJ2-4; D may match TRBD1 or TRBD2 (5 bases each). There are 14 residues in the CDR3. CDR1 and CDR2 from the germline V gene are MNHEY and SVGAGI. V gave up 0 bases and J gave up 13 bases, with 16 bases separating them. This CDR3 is CASSYSSWGKEQYF. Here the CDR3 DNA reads TGTGCCAGCAGTTACTCGAGTTGGGGGAAGGAGCAGTACTTC.

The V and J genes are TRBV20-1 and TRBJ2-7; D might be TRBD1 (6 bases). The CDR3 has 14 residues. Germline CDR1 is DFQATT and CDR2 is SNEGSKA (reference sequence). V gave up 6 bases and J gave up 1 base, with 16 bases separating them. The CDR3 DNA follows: TGCAGTGCATCCCGGTGGGACAAGTCCTACGAGCAGTACTTC. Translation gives CSASRWDKSYEQYF.

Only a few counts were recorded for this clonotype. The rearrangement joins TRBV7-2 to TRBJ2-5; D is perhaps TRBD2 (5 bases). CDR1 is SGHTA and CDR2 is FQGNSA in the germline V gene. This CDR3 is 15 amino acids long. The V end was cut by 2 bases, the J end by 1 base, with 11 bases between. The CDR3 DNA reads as TGTGCCAGCAGCTTACAACCCCGGGGCCAAGAGACCCAGTACTTC. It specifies CASSLQPRGQETQYF.

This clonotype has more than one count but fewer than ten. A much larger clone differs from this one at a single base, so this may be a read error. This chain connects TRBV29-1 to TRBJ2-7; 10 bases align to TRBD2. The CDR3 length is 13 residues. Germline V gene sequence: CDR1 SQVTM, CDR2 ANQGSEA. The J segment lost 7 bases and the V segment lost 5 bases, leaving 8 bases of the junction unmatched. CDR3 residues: CSVRTSGYGEQYF. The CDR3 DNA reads TGCAGCGTTAGGACTAGCGGATACGGGGAGCAGTACTTC.

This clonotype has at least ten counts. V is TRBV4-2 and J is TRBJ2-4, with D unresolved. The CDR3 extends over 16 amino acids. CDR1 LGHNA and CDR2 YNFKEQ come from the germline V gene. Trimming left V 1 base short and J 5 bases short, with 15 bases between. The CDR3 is CASSQGLIVGQNIQYF. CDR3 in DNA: TGTGCCAGCAGCCAAGGTTTGATCGTCGGCCAAAACATTCAGTACTTC.

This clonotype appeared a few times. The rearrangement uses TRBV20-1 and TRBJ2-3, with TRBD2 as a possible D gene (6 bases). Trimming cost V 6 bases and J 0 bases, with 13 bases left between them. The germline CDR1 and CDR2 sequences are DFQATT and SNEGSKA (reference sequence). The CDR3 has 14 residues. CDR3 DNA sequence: TGCAGTGCGGAACAGGAGGGTAGCACAGATACGCAGTATTTT. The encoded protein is CSAEQEGSTDTQYF.

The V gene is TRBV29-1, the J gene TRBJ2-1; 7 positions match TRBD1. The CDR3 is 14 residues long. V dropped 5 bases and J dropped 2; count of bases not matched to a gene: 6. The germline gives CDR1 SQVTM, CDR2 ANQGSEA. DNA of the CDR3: TGCAGCGTTATAGTACAGGGGACCTACAATGAGCAGTTCTTC. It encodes CSVIVQGTYNEQFF.

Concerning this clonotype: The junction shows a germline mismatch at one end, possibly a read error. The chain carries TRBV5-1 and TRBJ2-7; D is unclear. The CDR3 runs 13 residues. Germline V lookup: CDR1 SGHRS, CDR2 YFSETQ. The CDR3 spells CASSLARMYEQYF. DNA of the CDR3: TGCGCCAGCAGTTTGGCCAGGATGTACGAGCAGTACTTC.